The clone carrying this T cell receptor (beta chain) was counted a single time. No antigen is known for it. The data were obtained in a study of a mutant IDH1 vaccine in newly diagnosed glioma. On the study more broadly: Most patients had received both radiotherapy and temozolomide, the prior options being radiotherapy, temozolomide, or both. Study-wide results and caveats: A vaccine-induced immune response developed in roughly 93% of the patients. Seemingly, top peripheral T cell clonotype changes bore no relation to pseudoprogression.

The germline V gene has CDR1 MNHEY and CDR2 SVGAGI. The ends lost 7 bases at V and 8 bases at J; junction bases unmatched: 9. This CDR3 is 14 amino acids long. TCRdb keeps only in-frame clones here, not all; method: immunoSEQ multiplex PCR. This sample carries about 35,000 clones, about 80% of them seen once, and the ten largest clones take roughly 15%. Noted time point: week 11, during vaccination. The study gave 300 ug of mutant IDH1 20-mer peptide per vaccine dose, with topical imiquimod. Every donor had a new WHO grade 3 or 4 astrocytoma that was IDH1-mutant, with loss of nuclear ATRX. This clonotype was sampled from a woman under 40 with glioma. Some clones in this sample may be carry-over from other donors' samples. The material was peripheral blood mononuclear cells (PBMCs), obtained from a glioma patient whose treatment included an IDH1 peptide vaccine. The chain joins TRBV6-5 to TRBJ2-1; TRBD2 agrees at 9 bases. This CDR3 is CASMGREGGDEQFF. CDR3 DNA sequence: TGTGCCAGCATGGGGCGGGAGGGAGGCGATGAGCAGTTCTTC.